This T cell receptor (beta chain) derives from a study of blood T cells in healthy people across ages. Study-level findings and limits: In long-lived donors, naive CD4+ cell counts and diversity exceeded those of aged donors.

Ranging in age from roughly 6 to 90, the donors were healthy Caucasian individuals from Russia. Using a J-beta primer mix together with a sample-barcoded 5' primer, a second PCR was run for about 6 to 11 cycles. Unique molecular identifiers of 12 random nucleotides labeled each cDNA. One entry per CDR3 protein, called by TCRdb with MiXCR from the 5' RACE reads. The sample comprises around 1,900,000 distinct CDR3 sequences, around 40% of which are singletons, and more than 20% rests with the top ten. CDR3 length equals 15 residues. The V gene end was trimmed by 3 bases and the J gene end by 3 bases; junction bases not matched to a gene: 8. Per germline, CDR1 DFQATT and CDR2 SNEGSKA (reference sequence). This clonotype appeared a few times. The target antigen is unknown.

Sample: blood. The V gene is TRBV20-1, the J gene TRBJ2-3; the match to TRBD1 covers 8 bases. This sequence originates from a human donor in good health. CDR3 nucleotides: TGCAGTGCTAGCATCGGACAGGGATCGACAGATACGCAGTATTTT. Translated: CSASIGQGSTDTQYF.